These 12 T cell receptor beta chains originate from one sample sequenced in a study of radiotherapy plus CTLA-4 blockade in lung cancer. Sequencing was performed with immunoSEQ multiplex PCR; in TCRdb, only in-frame clones are kept and a portion is missing. The table records about 85,000 clones, approximately 86% of them present only once. The sample in question was peripheral blood, obtained from a patient treated with radiotherapy plus ipilimumab. These receptors all stem from a human donor with non-small cell lung cancer who had a partial response to radiotherapy plus ipilimumab.

This clone was counted a single time. CDR3 sequence reads: CASSPSGDTQYF. CDR3 in DNA: TGTGCCAGCAGCCCATCAGGGGATACGCAGTATTTT. The gene calls are TRBV7-9 and TRBJ2-3, with TRBD1 as a possible D gene (5 bases). The CDR3 totals 12 residues. The germline CDR1 and CDR2 sequences are SEHNR and FQNEAQ (reference sequence). Trimming stripped 5 bases from V and 6 bases from J, with 9 bases between.

CDR3 sequence (DNA): TGTGCCAGCAGCGTAGAGGACAGGATGAACACTGAAGCTTTCTTT. This translates into CASSVEDRMNTEAFF. J is TRBJ1-1 and V is TRBV9, with TRBD1 matching over 7 bases. The ends lost 0 bases at V and 0 bases at J; junction bases unmatched: 2. The length of the CDR3 is 15 residues. The germline gives CDR1 SGDLS, CDR2 YYNGEE.

This clone was found once. The rearrangement uses TRBV7-6 and TRBJ2-7; maybe TRBD1 (6 bases). V was trimmed by 4 bases and J by 6 bases, leaving 10 bases between them. The CDR3 is 12 amino acids. The germline CDR1 and CDR2 sequences are SGHVS and FNYEAQ. The CDR3 DNA reads as TGTGCCAGCAGCTCAACAGGGTTCGAGCAGTACTTC. Translating it yields CASSSTGFEQYF.

This clone was recorded a few times. The chain is built from TRBV5-1 and TRBJ2-5, with 7 bases lining up with TRBD2. Trimming took 4 bases from V and 6 from J; bases not matched to a gene: 12. The CDR3 has 15 amino acids. Germline values: CDR1 SGHRS, CDR2 YFSETQ. For the CDR3, the DNA is TGCGCCAGCAGCCCGGCGGGAGACAGAGTTCAGACCCAGTACTTC. This translates into CASSPAGDRVQTQYF.

This chain links TRBV6-4 with TRBJ2-1, with TRBD2 as a possible D gene (7 bases). Germline CDR1 and CDR2: MRHNA and SNTAGT. V lost 5 bases and J 5 bases, leaving 16 bases between the germline ends. The CDR3 has 15 residues. The CDR3, as DNA: TGTGCCAGCAGTCCCGGGGGGCCTGGCGACAATGAGCAGTTCTTC. Translation gives CASSPGGPGDNEQFF.

This clone has more than one count but fewer than ten. The chain uses TRBV6-1 and TRBJ1-2; D not resolved. V shed 4 bases and J shed 0 bases, with 12 bases lying between them. Germline CDR1 is MNHNS and CDR2 is SASEGT. This CDR3 has 15 amino acids. The CDR3 sequence: CASSAVEFPNYGYTF. CDR3 coding DNA: TGTGCCAGCAGTGCCGTGGAGTTCCCTAACTATGGCTACACCTTC.

This clone showed up just a few times. The genes are TRBV6-5 and TRBJ2-1, with D possibly being TRBD1 (5 bases). Trimming left V 0 bases short and J 6 bases short, with 12 bases between. CDR3 length: 15 amino acids. Germline V gene data show CDR1 as MNHEY and CDR2 as SVGAGI. CDR3: CASSYSRPGINEQFF. The CDR3 DNA follows: TGTGCCAGCAGTTACTCGAGACCAGGGATCAATGAGCAGTTCTTC.

This chain uses TRBV4-3 with TRBJ1-2; D remains unclear. The CDR3 totals 15 residues. V shed 1 base and J shed 1 base, with 10 bases lying between them. Germline assignment: CDR1 LGHNA and CDR2 YSLEER. The CDR3 DNA sequence: TGCGCCAGCAGCCAAGCCGGGAGACTTAACTATGGCTACACCTTC. Amino acids: CASSQAGRLNYGYTF.

V is TRBV4-1 and J is TRBJ1-2; no definite D call. V lost 0 bases to trimming and J lost 1 base, with 21 bases between them. CDR1 and CDR2 from the germline V gene are MGHRA and YSYEKL. This CDR3 spans 19 amino acids. The CDR3 DNA reads TGCGCCAGCAGCCAAGAAGAGGAGACGGGGTATGGGCTTAACTATGGCTACACCTTC. This encodes CASSQEEETGYGLNYGYTF.

This chain connects TRBV14 to TRBJ1-2; TRBD1 matches at 10 bases. The junction had 3 bases not matched to a gene; V was cut back by 1 base and J by 4 bases. Per germline, CDR1 SGHDN and CDR2 FVKESK. The CDR3 is 15 residues long. CDR3 region: CASSQGGQGSYGYTF. In DNA form, the CDR3 reads TGTGCCAGCAGCCAAGGGGGACAGGGGTCCTATGGCTACACCTTC.

This rearrangement joins TRBV7-8 to TRBJ2-1; tentatively, D is TRBD1 (7 bases). V lost 7 bases and J lost 7, with 23 bases in between. There are 16 residues in the CDR3. Germline CDR1 SGHVS, CDR2 FQNEAQ. DNA for the CDR3: TGTGCCAGCAATCTCAGAGGGGGCTCACGGGAGAATGAGCAGTTCTTC. It translates to CASNLRGGSRENEQFF.

CDR3 region: CASSYSGGRNTEAFF. DNA of the CDR3: TGTGCCAGCAGCTATTCAGGGGGGCGGAACACTGAAGCTTTCTTT. V is TRBV7-8 and J is TRBJ1-1; 7 bases line up with TRBD1. The germline gives CDR1 SGHVS, CDR2 FQNEAQ. J gave up 1 base and V 4 bases, and 6 bases lay outside the gene matches. This CDR3 is 15 amino acids long.